The subject of this entry is one TCR beta chain. Its antigen is currently unknown. Use of 60 Vbeta and 13 Jbeta primers characterized the PCR. The data were produced by immunoSEQ multiplex PCR, yet TCRdb's version contains in-frame clones alone and is incomplete. The sample table sets out tens of thousands of clones. Per the germline V gene, CDR1 is SNHLY and CDR2 is FYNNEI. After removal of 6 bases from V and 3 bases from J, the junction contained 13 bases not matched to a gene. This CDR3 comprises 16 residues. The entry originates in a study of cytomegalovirus exposure and HLA in healthy donors. Study-wide results and caveats: As a later analysis showed, several of the most significant clusters appeared to be linked to common viral pathogens. The study recorded about 160 TCR beta chains that were cytomegalovirus-associated. Earlier analysis looked at TCR beta V segments, and most were productive about 90% or about 30% of the time. Later analysis identified 16,951 TCR beta sequences associated with HLA alleles, using a false discovery rate threshold of 0.05.

The specimen was PBMCs. The source of this sequence is a man between 18 and 35 years old in good health and CMV-seropositive. The chain employs TRBV2 and TRBJ2-7, with TRBD1 matching 8 bases. The CDR3: CASSAKKGQVIYEQYF. CDR3 nucleotides: TGTGCCAGCAGCGCTAAAAAGGGACAGGTTATCTACGAGCAGTACTTC.